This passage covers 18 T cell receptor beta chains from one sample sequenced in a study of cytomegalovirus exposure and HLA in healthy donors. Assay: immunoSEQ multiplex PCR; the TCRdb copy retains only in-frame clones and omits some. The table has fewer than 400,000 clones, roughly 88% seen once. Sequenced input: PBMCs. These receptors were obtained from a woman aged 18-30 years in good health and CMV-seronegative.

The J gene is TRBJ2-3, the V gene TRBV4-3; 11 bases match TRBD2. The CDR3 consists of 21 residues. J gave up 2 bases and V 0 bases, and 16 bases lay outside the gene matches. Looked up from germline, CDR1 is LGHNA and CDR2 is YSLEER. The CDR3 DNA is TGCGCCAGCAGCCAAGATTACAGGGCTACTAGCGGGAGAAGGGTCACAGATACGCAGTATTTT. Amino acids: CASSQDYRATSGRRVTDTQYF.

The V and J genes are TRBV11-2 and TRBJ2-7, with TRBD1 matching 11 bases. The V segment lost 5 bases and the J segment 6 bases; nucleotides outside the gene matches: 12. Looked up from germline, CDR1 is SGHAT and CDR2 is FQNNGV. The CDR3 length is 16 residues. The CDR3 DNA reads TGTGCCAGCAGCCTTGGGACAGGGGGTGCCCCTTCCGAGCAGTACTTC. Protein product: CASSLGTGGAPSEQYF.

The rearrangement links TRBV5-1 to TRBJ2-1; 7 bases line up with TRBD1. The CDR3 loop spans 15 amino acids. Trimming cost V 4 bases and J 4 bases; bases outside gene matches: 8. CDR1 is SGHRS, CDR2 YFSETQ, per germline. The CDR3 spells CASSPAGTEYNEQFF. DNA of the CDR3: TGCGCCAGCAGCCCGGCCGGGACAGAATACAATGAGCAGTTCTTC.

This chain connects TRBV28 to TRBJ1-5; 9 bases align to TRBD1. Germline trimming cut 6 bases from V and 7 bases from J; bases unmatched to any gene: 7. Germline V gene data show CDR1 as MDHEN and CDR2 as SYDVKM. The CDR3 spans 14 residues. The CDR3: CASSRDREGQPQHF. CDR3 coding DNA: TGTGCCAGCAGCCGGGACAGGGAAGGACAGCCCCAGCATTTT.

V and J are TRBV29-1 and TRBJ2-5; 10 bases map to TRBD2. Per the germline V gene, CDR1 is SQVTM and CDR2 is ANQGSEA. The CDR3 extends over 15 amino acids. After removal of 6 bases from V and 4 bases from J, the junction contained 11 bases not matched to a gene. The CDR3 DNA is TGCAGCGTCGGGGGGCTAGCGGGAGTGGGAGAGACCCAGTACTTC. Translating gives CSVGGLAGVGETQYF.

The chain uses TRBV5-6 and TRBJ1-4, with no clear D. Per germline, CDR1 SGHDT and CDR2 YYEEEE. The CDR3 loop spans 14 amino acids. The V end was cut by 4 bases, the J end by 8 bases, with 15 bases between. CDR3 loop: CASSPVGEEEKLFF. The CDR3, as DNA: TGTGCCAGCAGCCCGGTAGGAGAAGAGGAAAAACTGTTTTTT.

CDR3 DNA sequence: TGTGCCAGCTCACCACCCCCCATCCAAGAGACCCAGTACTTC. Its translation is CASSPPPIQETQYF. The rearrangement joins TRBV18 to TRBJ2-5; the D is unclear. This CDR3 is 14 amino acids long. Between the trimmed V and J ends, which lost 0 bases and 1 base, there was a span of 6 bases. CDR1 is KGHSH, CDR2 LQKENI, per germline.

The DNA of the CDR3 is TGTGCCAGTAGTATCCCGACAGGGAACACCGGGGAGCTGTTTTTT. Protein product: CASSIPTGNTGELFF. The chain couples TRBV19 to TRBJ2-2; a possible D gene is TRBD1 (6 bases). This CDR3 comprises 15 residues. Germline V gives CDR1 LNHDA, CDR2 SQIVND (reference sequence). Trimming left V 3 bases short and J 1 base short, with 9 bases between.

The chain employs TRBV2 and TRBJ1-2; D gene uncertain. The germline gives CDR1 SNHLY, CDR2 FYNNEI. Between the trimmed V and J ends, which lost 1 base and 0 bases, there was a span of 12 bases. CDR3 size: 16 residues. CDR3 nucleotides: TGTGCCAGCAGTGAAGTAGAACAGACCTCTAACTATGGCTACACCTTC. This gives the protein CASSEVEQTSNYGYTF.

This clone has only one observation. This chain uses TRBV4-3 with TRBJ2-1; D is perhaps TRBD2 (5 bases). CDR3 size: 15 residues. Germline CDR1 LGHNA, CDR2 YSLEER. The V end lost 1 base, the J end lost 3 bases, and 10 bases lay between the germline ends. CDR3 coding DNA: TGCGCCAGCAGCCAAGGGGGAGAGCTCTACAATGAGCAGTTCTTC. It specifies CASSQGGELYNEQFF.

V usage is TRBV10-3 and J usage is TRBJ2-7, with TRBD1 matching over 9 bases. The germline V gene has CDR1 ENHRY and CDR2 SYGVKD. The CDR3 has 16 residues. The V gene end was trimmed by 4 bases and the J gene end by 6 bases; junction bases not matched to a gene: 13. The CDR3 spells CAISGGTWTGVSEQYF. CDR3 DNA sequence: TGTGCCATCAGTGGGGGAACATGGACAGGGGTAAGCGAGCAGTACTTC.

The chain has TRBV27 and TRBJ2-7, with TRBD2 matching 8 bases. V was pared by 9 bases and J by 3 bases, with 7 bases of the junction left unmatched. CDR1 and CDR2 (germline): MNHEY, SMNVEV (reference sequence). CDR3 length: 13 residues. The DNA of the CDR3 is TGTGCCAGTAGAGCGGGAGACGACTACGAGCAGTACTTC. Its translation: CASRAGDDYEQYF.

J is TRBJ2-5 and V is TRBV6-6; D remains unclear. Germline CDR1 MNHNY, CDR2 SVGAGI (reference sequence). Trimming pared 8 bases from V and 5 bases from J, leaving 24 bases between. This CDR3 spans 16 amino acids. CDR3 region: CASSPGFTLKEETQYF. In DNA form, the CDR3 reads TGTGCCAGCTCCCCCGGGTTTACTCTAAAGGAGGAGACCCAGTACTTC.

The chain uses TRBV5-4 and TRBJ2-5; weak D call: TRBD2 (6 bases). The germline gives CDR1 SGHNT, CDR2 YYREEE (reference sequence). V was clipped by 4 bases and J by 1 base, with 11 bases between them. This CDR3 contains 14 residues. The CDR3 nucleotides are TGTGCCAGCAGCACCGGGACTGGCCAAGAGACCCAGTACTTC. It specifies CASSTGTGQETQYF.

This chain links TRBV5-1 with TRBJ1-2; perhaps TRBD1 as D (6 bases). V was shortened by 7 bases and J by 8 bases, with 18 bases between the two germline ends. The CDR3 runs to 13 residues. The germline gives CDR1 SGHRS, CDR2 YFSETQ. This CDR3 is CASAKGVDRGYTF. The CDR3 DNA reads TGCGCCAGCGCCAAGGGGGTGGACCGCGGCTACACCTTC. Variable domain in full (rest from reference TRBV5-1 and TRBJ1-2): KAGVTQTPRYLIKTRGQQVTLSCSPISGHRSVSWYQQTPGQGLQFLFEYFSETQRNKGNFPGRFSGRQFSNSRSEMNVSTLELGDSALYLCASAKGVDRGYTFGSGTRLTVV.

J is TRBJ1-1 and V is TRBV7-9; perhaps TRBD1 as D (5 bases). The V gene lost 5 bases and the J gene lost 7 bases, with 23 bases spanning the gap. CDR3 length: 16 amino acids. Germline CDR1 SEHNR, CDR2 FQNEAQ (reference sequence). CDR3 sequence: CASSDQGDLRWGEAFF. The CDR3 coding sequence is TGTGCCAGCAGCGACCAAGGGGATCTTCGATGGGGTGAAGCTTTCTTT.

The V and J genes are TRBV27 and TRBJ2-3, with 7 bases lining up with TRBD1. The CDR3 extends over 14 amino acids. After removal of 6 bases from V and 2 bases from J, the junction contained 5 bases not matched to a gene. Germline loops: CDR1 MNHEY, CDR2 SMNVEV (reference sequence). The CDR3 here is CASRKQGYTDTQYF. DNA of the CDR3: TGTGCCAGCAGAAAACAGGGGTACACAGATACGCAGTATTTT.

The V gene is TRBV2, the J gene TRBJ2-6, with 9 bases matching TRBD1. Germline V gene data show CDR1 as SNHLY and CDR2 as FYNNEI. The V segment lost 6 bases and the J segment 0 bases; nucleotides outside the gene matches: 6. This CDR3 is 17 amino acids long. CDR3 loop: CASRAGQGNSGANVLTF. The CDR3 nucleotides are TGTGCCAGCAGAGCGGGACAGGGTAACTCTGGGGCCAACGTCCTGACTTTC.